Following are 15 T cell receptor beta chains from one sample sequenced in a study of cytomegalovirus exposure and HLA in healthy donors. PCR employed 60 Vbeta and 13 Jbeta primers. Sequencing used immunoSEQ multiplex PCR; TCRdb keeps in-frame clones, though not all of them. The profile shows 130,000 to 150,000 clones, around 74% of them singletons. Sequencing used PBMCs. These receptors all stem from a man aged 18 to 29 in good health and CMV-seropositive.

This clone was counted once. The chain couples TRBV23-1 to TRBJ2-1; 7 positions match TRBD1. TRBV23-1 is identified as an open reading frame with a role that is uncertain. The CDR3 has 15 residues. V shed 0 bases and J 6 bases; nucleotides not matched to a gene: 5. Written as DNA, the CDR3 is TGCGCCAGCAGTCAATCCTACCGACAGGGCAATGAGCAGTTCTTC. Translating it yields CASSQSYRQGNEQFF.

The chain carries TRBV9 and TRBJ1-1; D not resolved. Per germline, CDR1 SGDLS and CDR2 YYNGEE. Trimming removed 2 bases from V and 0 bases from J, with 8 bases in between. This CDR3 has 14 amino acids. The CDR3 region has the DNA TGTGCCAGCAGCGTCCAGGTTATGAACACTGAAGCTTTCTTT. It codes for CASSVQVMNTEAFF.

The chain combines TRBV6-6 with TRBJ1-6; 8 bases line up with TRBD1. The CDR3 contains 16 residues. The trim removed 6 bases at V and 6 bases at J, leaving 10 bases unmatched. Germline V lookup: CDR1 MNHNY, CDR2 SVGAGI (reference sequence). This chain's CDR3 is CASSRTGTVSNSPLHF. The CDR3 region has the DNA TGTGCCAGCAGCCGGACAGGGACTGTCTCTAATTCACCCCTCCACTTT.

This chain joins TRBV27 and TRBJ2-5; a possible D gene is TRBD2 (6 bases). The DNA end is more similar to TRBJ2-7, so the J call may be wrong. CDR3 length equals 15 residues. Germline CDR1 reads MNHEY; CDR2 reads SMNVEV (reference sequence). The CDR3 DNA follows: TGTGCCAGCAGTTTCAGGAGGGATGTCGCCTACGAGCAGTACTTC. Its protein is CASSFRRDVAYEQYF.

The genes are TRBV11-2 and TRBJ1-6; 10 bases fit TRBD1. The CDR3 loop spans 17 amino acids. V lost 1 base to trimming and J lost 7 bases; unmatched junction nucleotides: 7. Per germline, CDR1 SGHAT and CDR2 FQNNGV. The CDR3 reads CASSLVQGQGLNSPLHF. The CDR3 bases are TGTGCCAGCAGCTTAGTCCAGGGACAGGGGCTGAATTCACCCCTCCACTTT.

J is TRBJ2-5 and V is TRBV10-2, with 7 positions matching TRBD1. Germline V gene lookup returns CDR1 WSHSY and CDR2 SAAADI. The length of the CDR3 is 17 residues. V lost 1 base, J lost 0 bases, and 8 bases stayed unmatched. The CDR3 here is CASSEWQGDPYQETQYF. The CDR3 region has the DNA TGCGCCAGCAGTGAGTGGCAGGGGGACCCGTACCAAGAGACCCAGTACTTC.

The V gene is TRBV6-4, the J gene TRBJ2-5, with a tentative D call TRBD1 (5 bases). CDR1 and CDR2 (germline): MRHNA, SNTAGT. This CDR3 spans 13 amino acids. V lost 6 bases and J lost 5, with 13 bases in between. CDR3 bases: TGTGCCAGCAGCGTCAGGGAAAGGGAGACCCAGTACTTC. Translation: CASSVRERETQYF.

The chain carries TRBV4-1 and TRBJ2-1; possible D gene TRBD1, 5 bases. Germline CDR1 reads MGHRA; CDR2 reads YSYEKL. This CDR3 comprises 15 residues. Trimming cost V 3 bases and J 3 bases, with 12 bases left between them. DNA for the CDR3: TGCGCCAGCAGCCACGGTGACAGAATCTACAATGAGCAGTTCTTC. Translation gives CASSHGDRIYNEQFF.

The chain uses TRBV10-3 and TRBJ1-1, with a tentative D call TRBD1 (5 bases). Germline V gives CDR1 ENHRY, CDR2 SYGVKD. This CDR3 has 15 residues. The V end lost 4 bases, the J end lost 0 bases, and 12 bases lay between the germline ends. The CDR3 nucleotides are TGTGCCATCAGTGGTTCGACAGCCATGAACACTGAAGCTTTCTTT. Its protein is CAISGSTAMNTEAFF.

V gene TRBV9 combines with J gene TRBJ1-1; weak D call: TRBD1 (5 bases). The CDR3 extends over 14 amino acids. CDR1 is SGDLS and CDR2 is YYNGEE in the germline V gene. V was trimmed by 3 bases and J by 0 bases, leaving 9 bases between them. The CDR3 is CASSGTGMNTEAFF. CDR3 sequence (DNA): TGTGCCAGCAGCGGAACAGGCATGAACACTGAAGCTTTCTTT.

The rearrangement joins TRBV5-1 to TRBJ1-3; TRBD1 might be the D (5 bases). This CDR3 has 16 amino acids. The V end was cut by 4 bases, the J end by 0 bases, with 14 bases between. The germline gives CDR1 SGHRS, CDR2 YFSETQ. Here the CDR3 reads CASSPSGGTSGNTIYF. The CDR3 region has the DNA TGCGCCAGCAGCCCATCGGGGGGGACCTCTGGAAACACCATATATTTT.

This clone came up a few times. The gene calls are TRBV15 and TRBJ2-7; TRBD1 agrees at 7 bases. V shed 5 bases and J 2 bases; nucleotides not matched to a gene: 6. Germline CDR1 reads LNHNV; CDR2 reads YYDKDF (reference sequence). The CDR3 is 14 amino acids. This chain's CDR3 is CATSDRDSAYEQYF. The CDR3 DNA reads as TGTGCCACCAGCGACCGGGACAGTGCCTACGAGCAGTACTTC.

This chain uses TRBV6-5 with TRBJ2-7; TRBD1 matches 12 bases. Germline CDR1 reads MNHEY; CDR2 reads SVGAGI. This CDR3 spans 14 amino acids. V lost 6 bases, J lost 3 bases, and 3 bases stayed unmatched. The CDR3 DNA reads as TGTGCCAGCAGAGGGACAGGGGGCTTCTACGAGCAGTACTTC. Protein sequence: CASRGTGGFYEQYF.

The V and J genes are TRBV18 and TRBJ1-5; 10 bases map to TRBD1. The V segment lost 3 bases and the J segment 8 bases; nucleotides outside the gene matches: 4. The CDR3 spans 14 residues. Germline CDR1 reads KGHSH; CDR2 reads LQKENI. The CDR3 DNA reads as TGTGCCAGCTCACCTGGGACAGGGGCAGAGCCCCAGCATTTT. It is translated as CASSPGTGAEPQHF.

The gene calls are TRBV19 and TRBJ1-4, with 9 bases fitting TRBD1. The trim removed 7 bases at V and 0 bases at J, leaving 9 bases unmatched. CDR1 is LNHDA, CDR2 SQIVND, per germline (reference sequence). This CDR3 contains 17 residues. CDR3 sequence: CASTRDREGSTNEKLFF. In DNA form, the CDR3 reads TGTGCCAGTACCAGGGACAGGGAAGGCTCAACTAATGAAAAACTGTTTTTT.